This TCR beta chain stems from a study of breast tumors, draining lymph nodes, adjacent tissues. As regards this clonotype: Its antigen remains unidentified.

Study-wide findings and caveats: Tumor TCR diversity was below lymph nodes but above nontumor tissue. Tumor T cell lymph node origin was a supported hypothesis, not proven. Luminal-like breast cancer showed significantly higher tumor–nontumor repertoire similarity than basal-like.

The CDR3 length is 14 residues. V shed 3 bases and J 4 bases; nucleotides not matched to a gene: 4. From germline, CDR1 is DFQATT and CDR2 SNEGSKA (reference sequence). TCRdb re-called the multiplex PCR reads with MiXCR, one entry per CDR3 protein. The repertoire has under 35,000 distinct CDR3 sequences, roughly 69% of them found once; the top ten carry 18%. Sequences were obtained from breast tumor tissue. The chain carries TRBV20-1 and TRBJ1-5, with 9 positions matching TRBD1. The receptor comes from a female donor with breast cancer. Some clones in this sample may be carry-over from other donors' samples. The CDR3 here is CSARGQGPNQPQHF. As DNA, the CDR3 is TGCAGTGCTAGGGGACAGGGACCTAATCAGCCCCAGCATTTT.